This paragraph covers one TCR beta chain sequence. What it binds is not known. The data were obtained in a study of cytomegalovirus exposure and HLA in healthy donors. With 6 bases removed from V and 9 bases from J, the gap between germline ends came to 14 bases. This CDR3 has 12 amino acids. Per the germline V gene, CDR1 is SNHLY and CDR2 is FYNNEI. The PCR made use of 60 Vbeta and 13 Jbeta primers. Generated by immunoSEQ multiplex PCR, the TCRdb table keeps only in-frame clones and is missing some. The top ten hold about 4.9% of the sample, which has roughly 150,000 clones, 73% seen once. Study-wide results and caveats: Within an earlier analysis, most TCR beta V segments proved productive either about 87% or about 30% of the time.

The sequenced sample was PBMCs. V is TRBV2 and J is TRBJ1-2; D possibly corresponds to TRBD1 (5 bases). This clonotype originated in a young woman in good health and CMV-seropositive. The CDR3 spells CASRGTSTRYTF. DNA for the CDR3: TGTGCCAGCAGAGGGACTTCCACGCGCTACACCTTC.